Presented here are 20 T cell receptor beta chains from one specimen sequenced in a study of T cell repertoires in cytomegalovirus infection. TCRdb analysed the reads with MiXCR anew, one entry per CDR3 protein. Among about 740,000 distinct CDR3 sequences, roughly 36% were seen once, and the ten largest hold around 2.8%. Sequenced material: PBMCs. These receptors all stem from a human donor in good health (CMV status not recorded). Some clones in this sample may be carry-over from other donors' samples.

Of note for this clonotype: A read error is possible here, since a much larger clone lies one base away. The CDR3 carries no conserved terminal phenylalanine or tryptophan, so it likely arises from a read error. The chain is built from TRBV7-6 and TRBJ2-1; maybe TRBD2 (5 bases). The V and J ends lost 0 bases and 5 bases respectively, with 8 bases between them. CDR1 is SGHVS and CDR2 is FNYEAQ in the germline V gene. The CDR3 has 14 amino acids. The CDR3 here is CASSLARVDNEQFL. CDR3 nucleotides: TGTGCCAGCAGCTTAGCGCGGGTAGACAATGAGCAGTTCTTA.

Only a few counts were recorded for this clonotype. V gene TRBV7-9 combines with J gene TRBJ2-5; the match to TRBD2 covers 9 bases. Per the germline V gene, CDR1 is SEHNR and CDR2 is FQNEAQ (reference sequence). The CDR3 has 15 amino acids. V was clipped by 5 bases and J by 2 bases; unmatched bases: 6. CDR3 sequence: CASSLSSGMQETQYF. The CDR3 DNA reads TGTGCCAGCAGCCTTTCTAGCGGGATGCAAGAGACCCAGTACTTC.

The V gene is TRBV28, the J gene TRBJ1-1, with D uncertain. V gave up 2 bases and J gave up 9 bases, with 10 bases separating them. The CDR3 is 12 residues long. Germline CDR1 and CDR2: MDHEN and SYDVKM. The CDR3 region is CASSLGRSKAFF. In DNA, the CDR3 is TGTGCCAGCAGTTTAGGGCGGTCTAAAGCTTTCTTT.

J is TRBJ1-2 and V is TRBV20-1; D gene ambiguous. CDR1 DFQATT and CDR2 SNEGSKA come from the germline V gene (reference sequence). V was pared by 6 bases and J by 8 bases, with 13 bases between. CDR3 size: 11 residues. The CDR3 region is CSAKAGSGYTF. In DNA form, the CDR3 reads TGCAGTGCCAAGGCGGGTAGCGGCTACACCTTC.

The chain combines TRBV5-1 with TRBJ1-1; TRBD1 might be the D (5 bases). This CDR3 has 12 amino acids. In germline, CDR1 is SGHRS, CDR2 YFSETQ. The V end was cut by 0 bases, the J end by 11 bases, with 11 bases between. The CDR3 region is CASSLVDSRAFF. In DNA form, the CDR3 reads TGCGCCAGCAGCTTGGTAGACAGTCGGGCTTTCTTT. Drawing the rest from reference TRBV5-1 and TRBJ1-1, the complete variable domain is KAGVTQTPRYLIKTRGQQVTLSCSPISGHRSVSWYQQTPGQGLQFLFEYFSETQRNKGNFPGRFSGRQFSNSRSEMNVSTLELGDSALYLCASSLVDSRAFFGQGTRLTVV.

The chain links TRBV12-3 or TRBV12-4 to TRBJ1-1; a possible D gene is TRBD1 (6 bases). Trimming shortened V by 3 bases and J by 0 bases, and 11 bases separated the two germline ends. The CDR3 sequence is 15 residues long. CDR3 residues: CASSFTGQMNTEAFF. The CDR3 DNA reads TGTGCCAGCAGTTTTACGGGACAAATGAACACTGAAGCTTTCTTT.

There are many counts of this clonotype. The chain links TRBV7-2 to TRBJ2-5; TRBD1 agrees at 12 bases. V gave up 5 bases and J gave up 5 bases; unmatched junction bases: 9. The CDR3 extends over 16 amino acids. Germline CDR1 and CDR2: SGHTA and FQGNSA. CDR3 sequence reads: CASSPGGQGAGETQYF. In DNA form, the CDR3 reads TGTGCCAGCAGCCCCGGGGGACAGGGGGCTGGGGAGACCCAGTACTTC.

V is TRBV20-1 and J is TRBJ2-5; 7 bases match TRBD2. J lost 1 base, V lost 6 bases, and 8 bases had no gene match. Germline V CDR1 and CDR2: DFQATT, SNEGSKA (reference sequence). This CDR3 is 14 amino acids long. The CDR3 DNA reads TGCAGTGCAGGAAGCGGGGCTTCCCAAGAGACCCAGTACTTC. Protein: CSAGSGASQETQYF.

The chain uses TRBV28 and TRBJ1-4; D unclear. CDR1 MDHEN and CDR2 SYDVKM come from the germline V gene. This CDR3 region has 13 residues. Trimming removed 2 bases at V and 6 bases at J, with 7 bases between. The CDR3 region is CASSLILHEKLFF. Written as DNA, the CDR3 is TGTGCCAGCAGTTTAATCCTCCATGAAAAACTGTTTTTT.

The V and J genes are TRBV24-1 and TRBJ2-2; tentatively, D is TRBD1 or TRBD2 (6 bases each). Trimming pared 9 bases from V and 0 bases from J, leaving 16 bases between. The CDR3 runs to 16 residues. Germline CDR1 reads KGHDR; CDR2 reads SFDVKD. Here the CDR3 DNA reads TGTGCCACCTCCCGTCCGGGGGCGACGAACACCGGGGAGCTGTTTTTT. As protein: CATSRPGATNTGELFF.

This clonotype occurred many times. This chain uses TRBV7-8 with TRBJ1-5; no clear D gene. The CDR3 sequence is 17 residues long. V lost 3 bases, J lost 0 bases, and 15 bases lay in between. In germline, CDR1 is SGHVS, CDR2 FQNEAQ. The CDR3 sequence: CASSFSSGAYSNQPQHF. For the CDR3, the DNA is TGTGCCAGCAGCTTTTCGTCGGGCGCTTATAGCAATCAGCCCCAGCATTTT.

The chain couples TRBV11-2 to TRBJ1-6; D gene unclear. Germline V gives CDR1 SGHAT, CDR2 FQNNGV. The CDR3 totals 15 residues. The V and J ends lost 0 bases and 10 bases respectively, with 13 bases between them. CDR3 residues: CASSLDRVPRSPLHF. The CDR3 DNA reads TGTGCCAGCAGCTTAGATAGGGTCCCACGATCACCCCTCCACTTT.

This clonotype has more than one count but fewer than ten. V usage is TRBV29-1 and J usage is TRBJ1-3; TRBD1 matches 7 bases. CDR3 length: 15 amino acids. V was clipped by 6 bases and J by 0 bases; unmatched bases: 8. Germline-derived CDR1 and CDR2 are SQVTM and ANQGSEA. The chain's CDR3 is CSVVPGGISGNTIYF. CDR3 DNA sequence: TGCAGCGTAGTACCAGGGGGTATCTCTGGAAACACCATATATTTT.

This clonotype appeared a few times. V and J are TRBV27 and TRBJ2-2, with TRBD2 matching 12 bases. The CDR3 loop spans 15 amino acids. Germline V CDR1 and CDR2: MNHEY, SMNVEV (reference sequence). Trimming cost V 7 bases and J 3 bases; bases outside gene matches: 3. Here the CDR3 reads CASTSSGGDTGELFF. The CDR3 DNA is TGTGCCAGCACCTCTAGCGGGGGGGACACCGGGGAGCTGTTTTTT.

This chain uses TRBV12-3 or TRBV12-4 with TRBJ2-1; D is possibly TRBD1 (5 bases). The V and J ends lost 3 bases and 13 bases respectively, with 13 bases between them. The CDR3 consists of 12 residues. The CDR3 protein is CASSLARGPQFF. CDR3 nucleotides: TGTGCCAGCAGTTTGGCTAGGGGCCCTCAGTTCTTC.

The table lists this clonotype with a few counts. The chain combines TRBV6-6 with TRBJ1-1; possible D gene TRBD1, 5 bases. The V and J ends lost 3 bases and 11 bases respectively, with 13 bases between them. The V gene's germline CDR1 is MNHNY and CDR2 SVGAGI (reference sequence). The CDR3 is 12 amino acids. CDR3 DNA sequence: TGTGCCAGCAGTTATTTTAGGGGCGCGGCTTTCTTT. It codes for CASSYFRGAAFF.

This clonotype was observed a handful of times. V gene TRBV28 combines with J gene TRBJ1-5; possible D gene TRBD1, 5 bases. Germline V lookup: CDR1 MDHEN, CDR2 SYDVKM. This CDR3 is built from 16 residues. V was shortened by 5 bases and J by 0 bases, with 14 bases between the two germline ends. For the CDR3, the DNA is TGTGCCAGCAGTGGGGCAGGCGTTAATAGCAATCAGCCCCAGCATTTT. Protein product: CASSGAGVNSNQPQHF.

The chain is built from TRBV7-9 and TRBJ2-6, with D perhaps assigned TRBD1 or TRBD2 (5 bases each). V was pared by 6 bases and J by 0 bases, with 18 bases between. The germline gives CDR1 SEHNR, CDR2 FQNEAQ (reference sequence). The CDR3 totals 18 residues. The CDR3 sequence is CASSSALGVGSGANVLTF. The DNA of the CDR3 is TGTGCCAGCAGTTCTGCCTTGGGGGTCGGCTCTGGGGCCAACGTCCTGACTTTC.

This clonotype was detected only a few times. The V gene is TRBV27, the J gene TRBJ2-2; 9 bases are a match to TRBD2. The CDR3 has 16 residues. CDR1 and CDR2 from the germline V gene are MNHEY and SMNVEV (reference sequence). Trimming removed 3 bases from V and 5 bases from J; junction bases left unmatched: 7. The CDR3 sequence is CASSFLSGRRTGELFF. The CDR3 region has the DNA TGTGCCAGCAGTTTCCTTAGCGGGAGACGTACCGGGGAGCTGTTTTTT.

There are many counts of this clonotype. The J gene is TRBJ2-5, the V gene TRBV28, with 9 bases matching TRBD2. Trimming took 8 bases from V and 2 from J; bases not matched to a gene: 0. The CDR3 totals 12 residues. Germline values: CDR1 MDHEN, CDR2 SYDVKM. CDR3 DNA: TGTGCCAGCGCGGGAGGGCAAGAGACCCAGTACTTC. As protein: CASAGGQETQYF.